This TCR beta chain was profiled in a study of blood T cells in healthy people across ages. V was clipped by 1 base and J by 7 bases, with 7 bases between them. This CDR3 contains 12 residues. Germline-derived CDR1 and CDR2 are SNHLY and FYNNEI. A sample-barcoded 5' primer and a J-beta primer mix were used in a second PCR of roughly 6 to 11 cycles. TCRdb passed the 5' RACE reads through MiXCR, listing each CDR3 protein once. The sample yields about 780,000 distinct CDR3 sequences, 20% to 30% seen once. This clonotype was picked up one time. This same sample was also taken into another study, of T cells of mothers and their children.

The V gene is TRBV2, the J gene TRBJ2-5; D gene unclear. The specimen sequenced was blood. The receptor comes from a boy aged 5-17 years in good health. CDR3 sequence reads: CASSEELGTQYF. The CDR3 region has the DNA TGTGCCAGCAGTGAAGAGCTAGGGACCCAGTACTTC.